This TCR beta chain derives from a study of T cell changes during pregnancy in multiple sclerosis. TCRdb's copy holds only in-frame clones and misses some; the assay was immunoSEQ multiplex PCR. The sample consists of 50,000 to 65,000 clones, 85% to 95% of them appearing once. V was shortened by 5 bases and J by 3 bases, with 14 bases between the two germline ends. The CDR3 sequence is 14 residues long. Germline assignment: CDR1 SGHTA and CDR2 FQGNSA. The V call is TRBV7-2, the J call TRBJ2-7; a possible D gene is TRBD2 (5 bases). This TCR derives from a female donor with multiple sclerosis, enrolled in a pregnancy study. The sample in question was peripheral blood, obtained in the first trimester of pregnancy. CDR3 in DNA: TGTGCCAGCAGCCCCGGGGTCAAGAGCTACGAGCAGTACTTC. Translating it yields CASSPGVKSYEQYF.